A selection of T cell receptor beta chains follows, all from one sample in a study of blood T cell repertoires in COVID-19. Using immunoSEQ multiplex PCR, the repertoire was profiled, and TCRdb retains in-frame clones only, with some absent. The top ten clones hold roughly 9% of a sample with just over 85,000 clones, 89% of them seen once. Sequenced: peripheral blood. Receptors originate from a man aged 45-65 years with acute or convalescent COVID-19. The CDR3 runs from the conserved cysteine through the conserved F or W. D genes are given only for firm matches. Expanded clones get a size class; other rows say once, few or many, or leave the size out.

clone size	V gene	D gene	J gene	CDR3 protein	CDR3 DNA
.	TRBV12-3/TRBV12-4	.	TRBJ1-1	CASSFGRVTEAFF	TGTGCCAGCAGTTTCGGCAGGGTCACTGAAGCTTTCTTT
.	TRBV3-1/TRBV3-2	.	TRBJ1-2	CASSQVEANYGYTF	TGTGCCAGCAGCCAAGTAGAAGCTAACTATGGCTACACCTTC
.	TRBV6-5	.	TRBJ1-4	CASSYAGVANEKLFF	TGTGCCAGCAGTTACGCAGGGGTTGCTAATGAAAAACTGTTTTTT
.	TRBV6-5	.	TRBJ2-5	CASSSTETQYF	TGTGCCAGCAGTTCCACTGAGACCCAGTACTTC
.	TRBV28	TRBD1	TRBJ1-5	CASSSTGTGGYQPQHF	TGTGCCAGCAGTTCGACCGGGACAGGGGGTTATCAGCCCCAGCATTTT
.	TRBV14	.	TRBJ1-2	CASSPTWSYGYTF	TGTGCCAGCAGCCCTACCTGGAGCTATGGCTACACCTTC
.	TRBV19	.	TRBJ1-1	CASSTTGGNTEAFF	TGTGCCAGTAGTACTACGGGGGGGAACACTGAAGCTTTCTTT
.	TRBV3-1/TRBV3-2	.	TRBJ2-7	CASSQDVSPGYTYEQYF	TGTGCCAGCAGCCAAGATGTCTCGCCCGGGTATACCTACGAGCAGTACTTC
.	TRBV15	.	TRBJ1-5	CATSRRTPSNQPQHF	TGTGCCACCAGCAGGAGGACACCGAGCAATCAGCCCCAGCATTTT
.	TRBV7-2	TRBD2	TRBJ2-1	CASSLGGGGPPRVEQFF	TGTGCCAGCAGCTTAGGGGGCGGGGGGCCCCCACGCGTTGAGCAGTTCTTC
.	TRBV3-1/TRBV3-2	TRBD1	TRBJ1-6	CASSQEGLGTDPLHF	TGTGCCAGCAGCCAAGAAGGTTTGGGGACAGATCCCCTCCACTTT
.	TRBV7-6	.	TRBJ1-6	CASSLGVADNSPLHF	TGTGCCAGCAGCTTAGGGGTTGCGGATAATTCACCCCTCCACTTT
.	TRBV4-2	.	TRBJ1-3	CASSQDRSGVGGNTIYF	TGTGCCAGCAGCCAAGATCGATCGGGGGTAGGTGGAAACACCATATATTTT
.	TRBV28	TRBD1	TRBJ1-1	CASSSGTGVNTEAFF	TGTGCCAGCAGTTCGGGCACAGGGGTTAACACTGAAGCTTTCTTT
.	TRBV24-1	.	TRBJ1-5	CATSSQGSNQPQHF	TGTGCCACCAGTTCGCAGGGTTCCAATCAGCCCCAGCATTTT
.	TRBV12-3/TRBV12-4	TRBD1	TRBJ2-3	CASSFGQGDTQYF	TGTGCCAGCAGTTTTGGACAGGGAGATACGCAGTATTTT
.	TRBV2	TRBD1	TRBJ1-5	CASSVGTANQPQHF	TGTGCCAGCAGTGTCGGGACAGCTAATCAGCCCCAGCATTTT
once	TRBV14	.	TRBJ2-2	CASSPRGIRGTGELFF	TGTGCCAGCAGCCCGAGGGGGATACGGGGCACCGGGGAGCTGTTTTTT
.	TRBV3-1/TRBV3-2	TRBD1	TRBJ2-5	CASSQAGTGVETQYF	TGTGCCAGCAGCCAAGCCGGGACAGGGGTAGAGACCCAGTACTTC
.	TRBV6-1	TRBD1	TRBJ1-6	CASSDAGQGYSPLHF	TGTGCCAGCAGTGACGCGGGACAGGGCTATTCACCCCTCCACTTT
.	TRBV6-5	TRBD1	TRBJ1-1	CASSYPGQGNTEAFF	TGTGCCAGCAGTTACCCGGGACAGGGTAATACTGAAGCTTTCTTT
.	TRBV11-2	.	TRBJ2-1	CASSPTYYTGMVKNEQFF	TGTGCCAGCAGCCCCACCTACTATACAGGGATGGTCAAAAATGAGCAGTTCTTC
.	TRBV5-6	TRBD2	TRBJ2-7	CASSLAGGSSYEQYF	TGTGCCAGCAGCTTAGCGGGGGGGAGCTCCTACGAGCAGTACTTC
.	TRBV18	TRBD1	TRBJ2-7	CASSPGTGGSYEQYF	TGTGCCAGCTCCCCCGGGACAGGGGGATCCTACGAGCAGTACTTC
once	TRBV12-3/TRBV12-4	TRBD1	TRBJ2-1	CASSKDRGNEQFF	TGTGCCAGCAGTAAGGACAGGGGGAATGAGCAGTTCTTC
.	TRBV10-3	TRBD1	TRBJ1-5	CAISAQGGNQPQHF	TGTGCCATCAGTGCTCAGGGGGGCAATCAGCCCCAGCATTTT
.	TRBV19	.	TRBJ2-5	CASSINAGQETQYF	TGTGCCAGTAGTATAAATGCAGGGCAAGAGACCCAGTACTTC
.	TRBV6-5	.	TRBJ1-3	CASSGGNTIYF	TGTGCCAGCAGCGGGGGAAACACCATATATTTT
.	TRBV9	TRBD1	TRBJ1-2	CASSGGEVRTGVPYSNYGYTF	TGTGCCAGCAGCGGGGGGGAGGTCAGGACAGGGGTTCCTTACTCTAACTATGGCTACACCTTC
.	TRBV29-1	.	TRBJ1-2	CSVVRLGSGYGYTF	TGCAGCGTTGTTAGGTTGGGGTCAGGGTATGGCTACACCTTC
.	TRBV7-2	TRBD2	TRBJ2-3	CASSLRRGTTDTQYF	TGTGCCAGCAGCTTACGGCGGGGGACCACAGATACGCAGTATTTT
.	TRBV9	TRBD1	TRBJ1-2	CASSTPTGTGGPFNYGYTF	TGTGCCAGCAGCACTCCGACCGGGACAGGGGGACCATTTAACTATGGCTACACCTTC
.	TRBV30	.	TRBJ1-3	CAWSVFPNTIYF	TGTGCCTGGAGTGTATTCCCGAACACCATATATTTT
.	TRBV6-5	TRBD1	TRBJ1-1	CASSLTGVIEAFF	TGTGCCAGCAGTCTGACAGGGGTTATTGAAGCTTTCTTT
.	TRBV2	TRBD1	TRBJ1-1	CASSDPLVAGGWTEAFF	TGTGCCAGCAGTGACCCACTCGTGGCAGGGGGCTGGACTGAAGCTTTCTTT
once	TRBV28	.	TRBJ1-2	CASSPGDGGDYGYTF	TGTGCCAGCAGTCCGGGAGATGGGGGGGACTATGGCTACACCTTC
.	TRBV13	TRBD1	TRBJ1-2	CASSSSGGKGYTF	TGTGCCAGCAGCTCCTCAGGGGGCAAGGGCTACACCTTC
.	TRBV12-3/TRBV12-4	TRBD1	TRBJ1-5	CASSSTGIKPQHF	TGTGCCAGCAGCTCGACAGGGATCAAGCCCCAGCATTTT
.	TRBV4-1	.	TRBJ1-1	CASSQGGGDTEAFF	TGCGCCAGCAGCCAAGGGGGAGGGGACACTGAAGCTTTCTTT